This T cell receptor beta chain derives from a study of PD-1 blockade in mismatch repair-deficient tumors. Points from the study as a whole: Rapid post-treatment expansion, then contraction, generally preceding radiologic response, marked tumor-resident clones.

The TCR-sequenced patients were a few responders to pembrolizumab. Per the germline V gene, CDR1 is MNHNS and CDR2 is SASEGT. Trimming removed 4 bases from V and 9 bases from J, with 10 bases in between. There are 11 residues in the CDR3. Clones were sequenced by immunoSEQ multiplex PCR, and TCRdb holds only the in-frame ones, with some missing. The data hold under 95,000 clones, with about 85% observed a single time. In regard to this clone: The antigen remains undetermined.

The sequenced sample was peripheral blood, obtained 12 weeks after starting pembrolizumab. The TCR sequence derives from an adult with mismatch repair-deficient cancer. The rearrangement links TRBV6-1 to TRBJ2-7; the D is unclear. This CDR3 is CASSVGGVQYF. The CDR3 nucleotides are TGTGCCAGCAGTGTCGGTGGGGTGCAGTACTTC.